A single sample gave rise to the 21 T cell receptor beta chains below, sequenced in a study of read filtering for tumor transcriptome and immune sequencing. The library was built from about 400 ng RNA with molecular barcoded adaptors for alpha/delta and beta/gamma chains. TCRdb analysed the reads with MiXCR anew, one entry per CDR3 protein. The sample has around 60,000 distinct CDR3 sequences, roughly 18% seen once. The specimen sequenced was a population of CD138-negative cells sorted from bone marrow. The receptors shown here come from a donor at least 40 years old with multiple myeloma.

This clonotype was detected ten times or more. The chain links TRBV20-1 to TRBJ1-6, with D unclear. This CDR3 comprises 12 residues. Per the germline V gene, CDR1 is DFQATT and CDR2 is SNEGSKA (reference sequence). Trimming pared 3 bases from V and 5 bases from J, leaving 5 bases between. In DNA, the CDR3 is TGCAGTGCTAGCCGGAATAATTCACCCCTCCACTTT. It translates to CSASRNNSPLHF.

This clonotype was picked up many times. The rearrangement uses TRBV28 and TRBJ2-2; D uncertain. V was pared by 3 bases and J by 5 bases, with 10 bases between. The CDR3 consists of 14 residues. The germline gives CDR1 MDHEN, CDR2 SYDVKM. CDR3 sequence: CASSFPDGTGELFF. Here the CDR3 DNA reads TGTGCCAGCAGTTTTCCGGACGGAACCGGGGAGCTGTTTTTT.

This clonotype was recorded many times. This sequence joins TRBV12-3 or TRBV12-4 and TRBJ1-1; D not resolved. This CDR3 has 16 amino acids. V dropped 2 bases and J dropped 0 bases, with 13 bases sitting between them. CDR3: CASSLPLGGLNTEAFF. DNA for the CDR3: TGTGCCAGCAGTTTACCCCTTGGAGGGTTGAACACTGAAGCTTTCTTT.

The chain recombines TRBV19 with TRBJ2-3; 9 bases align to TRBD1. This CDR3 has 15 residues. Germline CDR1 reads LNHDA; CDR2 reads SQIVND (reference sequence). The V and J ends lost 5 bases and 4 bases, in that order; junction bases with no gene match: 7. CDR3 DNA sequence: TGTGCCAGTAGTCCGGAGGGACAGGGTTCAGATACGCAGTATTTT. This sequence encodes CASSPEGQGSDTQYF. The whole variable domain, remainder taken from reference TRBV19 and TRBJ2-3, is DGGITQSPKYLFRKEGQNVTLSCEQNLNHDAMYWYRQDPGQGLRLIYYSQIVNDFQKGDIAEGYSVSREKKESFPLTVTSAQKNPTAFYLCASSPEGQGSDTQYFGPGTRLTVL.

This clonotype was counted ten times or more. This rearrangement joins TRBV29-1 to TRBJ2-3; 10 positions agree with TRBD1. CDR1 is SQVTM and CDR2 is ANQGSEA in the germline V gene. Trimming at V came to 4 bases and at J to 2 bases, leaving 3 bases not matched to a gene. The CDR3 is 14 residues long. The CDR3 sequence is CSVGGQGNTDTQYF. The DNA for the CDR3 is TGCAGCGTTGGGGGACAGGGGAACACAGATACGCAGTATTTT.

This clonotype was counted ten times or more. V and J are TRBV20-1 and TRBJ1-1; a possible D gene is TRBD1 (6 bases). In germline, CDR1 is DFQATT, CDR2 SNEGSKA (reference sequence). V was pared by 5 bases and J by 8 bases, with 12 bases between. This CDR3 region has 11 residues. The CDR3 region is CSAWGQWEAFF. CDR3 nucleotide sequence: TGCAGTGCTTGGGGACAATGGGAAGCTTTCTTT.

The table lists this clonotype with a few counts. The junction departs from germline at one end; a sequencing error may be responsible. This rearrangement joins TRBV7-7 to TRBJ2-1, with D perhaps being TRBD1 or TRBD2 (6 bases each). CDR3 length: 14 residues. Germline V gene lookup returns CDR1 SSHAT and CDR2 FNYEAQ (reference sequence). The DNA of the CDR3 is TGTGCTAGCAGCCAATCCGGGGGCCACAATGAGCAGTTCTTC. Residues: CASSQSGGHNEQFF.

This clonotype counts as medium-sized (0.01 to 0.1%). The chain carries TRBV20-1 and TRBJ2-1, with TRBD2 matching over 13 bases. In germline, CDR1 is DFQATT, CDR2 SNEGSKA (reference sequence). V lost 6 bases to trimming and J lost 6 bases; unmatched junction nucleotides: 5. The length of the CDR3 is 14 residues. The DNA of the CDR3 is TGCAGTGCCACGACTAGCGGGAGGAGCAATGAGCAGTTCTTC. Amino acids: CSATTSGRSNEQFF.

Comment on this clonotype: This sequence may be a read error, since a much larger clone differs from it by one base. The CDR3 DNA reads as TGTGCCAGCAGCTTAGACACGGCGAGGTACTTC. Its protein is CASSLDTARYF. This chain uses TRBV7-2 with TRBJ2-5; no reliable D call. Between the trimmed V and J ends, which lost 1 base and 13 bases, there was a span of 10 bases. The germline V gene encodes CDR1 SGHTA and CDR2 FQGNSA. The CDR3 has 11 amino acids.

This clonotype was detected many times. The chain is built from TRBV20-1 and TRBJ1-2, with a weak D call TRBD1 (6 bases). CDR3 length: 13 residues. V was trimmed by 1 base and J by 5 bases, leaving 11 bases between them. CDR1 is DFQATT and CDR2 is SNEGSKA in the germline V gene (reference sequence). In DNA, the CDR3 is TGCAGTGCTAGAGCTACAGGGCCTTATGGCTACACCTTC. It is translated as CSARATGPYGYTF.

This clonotype was observed a handful of times. V and J are TRBV9 and TRBJ2-3; 7 bases agree with TRBD2. Trimming removed 0 bases from V and 0 bases from J; junction bases left unmatched: 7. Germline CDR1 and CDR2: SGDLS and YYNGEE. This CDR3 spans 17 amino acids. CDR3 protein: CASSVALSGASTDTQYF. CDR3 sequence (DNA): TGTGCCAGCAGCGTAGCTTTGAGCGGGGCTAGCACAGATACGCAGTATTTT.

This clonotype was recorded at least ten times. The rearrangement links TRBV20-1 to TRBJ2-4; D perhaps matches TRBD1 (5 bases). The germline CDR1 and CDR2 sequences are DFQATT and SNEGSKA (reference sequence). V lost 3 bases, J lost 0 bases, and 12 bases lay in between. This CDR3 is 15 amino acids long. The DNA for the CDR3 is TGCAGTGCTAGGTTCCAGGGATTAGCCAAAAACATTCAGTACTTC. This codes for CSARFQGLAKNIQYF.

This clonotype was observed many times. The V and J genes are TRBV20-1 and TRBJ1-4, with D possibly being TRBD1 (6 bases). Germline V gene lookup returns CDR1 DFQATT and CDR2 SNEGSKA (reference sequence). The CDR3 is 12 residues long. V shed 6 bases and J shed 10 bases, with 15 bases lying between them. CDR3 sequence (DNA): TGCAGTGCGGCGGGGACACTTGGAAAACTGTTTTTT. This encodes CSAAGTLGKLFF.

A few counts support this clonotype. As the CDR3 is not closed by the conserved phenylalanine or tryptophan, this likely results from a read error. The rearrangement uses TRBV5-1 and TRBJ2-3; D may match TRBD1 or TRBD2 (5 bases each). Trimming removed 1 base at V and 4 bases at J, with 13 bases between. The CDR3 is 15 amino acids. The germline gives CDR1 SGHRS, CDR2 YFSETQ. The CDR3 DNA sequence: TGCGCCAGCAGCTTGTACGGGGCCAAGGCAGATACGCAGTATTTA. Its protein is CASSLYGAKADTQYL.

At least ten counts were recorded for this clonotype. The rearrangement joins TRBV29-1 to TRBJ2-2, with D perhaps given as TRBD1 or TRBD2 (5 bases each). The germline V and J ends were trimmed by 6 bases and 7 bases, with 9 bases remaining between them. The CDR3 has 11 amino acids. Germline CDR1 and CDR2: SQVTM and ANQGSEA. CDR3 loop: CSVRGVGELFF. DNA for the CDR3: TGCAGCGTGAGGGGAGTCGGGGAGCTGTTTTTT.

The gene calls are TRBV7-2 and TRBJ1-1, with D possibly being TRBD1 (6 bases). With 5 bases removed from V and 3 bases from J, the gap between germline ends came to 10 bases. The germline gives CDR1 SGHTA, CDR2 FQGNSA. This CDR3 contains 13 residues. The CDR3 loop reads CASSPQGYTEAFF. The CDR3 nucleotides read TGTGCCAGCAGCCCCCAGGGGTACACTGAAGCTTTCTTT.

This clonotype was seen repeatedly, ten times or more. This chain links TRBV3-1 with TRBJ2-4; 7 bases line up with TRBD1. CDR1 and CDR2 from the germline V gene are LGHDT and YNNKEL (reference sequence). CDR3 length: 17 residues. Unmatched junction bases numbered 19, after V lost 2 bases and J lost 12 bases. The CDR3 loop is CASSQPGTANYPSPQYF. CDR3 DNA sequence: TGTGCCAGCAGCCAACCCGGGACAGCAAACTATCCTAGCCCTCAGTACTTC.

As for this clonotype: A read error is possible here, since a much larger clone lies one base away. V gene TRBV3-1 combines with J gene TRBJ2-7; D is perhaps TRBD1 (6 bases). CDR1 is LGHDT, CDR2 YNNKEL, per germline (reference sequence). This CDR3 is 12 amino acids long. CDR3 sequence (DNA): TGTGCCGGCAGCCGAGGGGGCTACGAGCAGTACTTC. It is translated as CAGSRGGYEQYF.

As for this clonotype: One end of the junction fails to match germline, which may point to a read error. CDR3 nucleotides: TGTGCCAGTGGTCGGAGCGGGAGCTTCTACAATGAGCAGTTCTTT. Its protein product is CASGRSGSFYNEQFF. The chain links TRBV19 to TRBJ2-1; 8 bases line up with TRBD2. This CDR3 is built from 15 residues. The germline V gene encodes CDR1 LNHDA and CDR2 SQIVND (reference sequence).

The chain joins TRBV3-1 to TRBJ2-3; perhaps TRBD2 as D (6 bases). V lost 3 bases to trimming and J lost 3 bases, with 10 bases between them. CDR1 is LGHDT, CDR2 YNNKEL, per germline (reference sequence). The CDR3 runs 14 residues. CDR3: CASSQGSGTDTQYF. CDR3 DNA sequence: TGTGCCAGCAGCCAGGGGAGCGGGACAGATACGCAGTATTTT.

This clonotype was found many times. The chain is built from TRBV7-2 and TRBJ2-1, with D possibly being TRBD2 (7 bases). CDR1 SGHTA and CDR2 FQGNSA come from the germline V gene. The CDR3 spans 11 residues. V lost 8 bases and J lost 7, with 9 bases in between. The CDR3 nucleotides read TGTGCCAGCGCGGGGGCAAATGAGCAGTTCTTC. Encoded protein: CASAGANEQFF.